A selection of T cell receptor beta chains follows, all from one sample in a study of regulatory T cells in long-lasting Graves disease. MiXCR, run by TCRdb on the multiplex PCR reads, gives a single entry per CDR3 protein. The data show roughly 500,000 distinct CDR3 sequences, less than 25% seen once. The sample in question was peripheral blood mononuclear cells (PBMCs), obtained when the disease was refractory, from a patient treated with antithyroid drugs. These receptors all stem from a female donor with Graves disease. The CDR3 runs from the conserved cysteine through the conserved F or W. Fields, in order: CDR3 protein, CDR3 DNA, clone size, V gene, D gene, J gene. A D gene is named only where the DNA matches it firmly. A clone size is listed for some rows: how often the clone was seen (once, few, many), or a class if it is expanded.

CDR3 protein: CSCIQGGHYGYTF
CDR3 DNA: TGCAGTTGTATACAAGGGGGCCACTATGGCTACACCTTC
clone size: many
V gene: TRBV20-1
D gene: TRBD1
J gene: TRBJ1-2

CDR3 protein: CASSSDPMGNQPQHF
CDR3 DNA: TGTGCCAGCAGCTCGGACCCCATGGGCAATCAGCCCCAGCATTTT
clone size: NA
V gene: TRBV5-4
D gene: NA
J gene: TRBJ1-5

CDR3 protein: CALKPRGVETQYF
CDR3 DNA: TGTGCCCTCAAGCCGAGGGGTGTGGAGACCCAGTACTTC
clone size: NA
V gene: TRBV30
D gene: NA
J gene: TRBJ2-5

CDR3 protein: CAWSRDGYEQYF
CDR3 DNA: TGTGCCTGGAGTCGGGACGGTTACGAGCAGTACTTC
clone size: NA
V gene: TRBV30
D gene: NA
J gene: TRBJ2-7

CDR3 protein: CSASHSWGGTDTQYF
CDR3 DNA: TGCAGTGCCTCGCACTCCTGGGGCGGCACAGATACGCAGTATTTT
clone size: NA
V gene: TRBV20-1
D gene: NA
J gene: TRBJ2-3

CDR3 protein: CASSLAQGEQFF
CDR3 DNA: TGTGCCAGCAGCTTAGCGCAGGGGGAGCAGTTCTTC
clone size: NA
V gene: TRBV7-4
D gene: NA
J gene: TRBJ2-1

CDR3 protein: CASSQTDRATEAFF
CDR3 DNA: TGTGCCAGCAGCCAGACGGACAGGGCCACTGAAGCTTTCTTT
clone size: few
V gene: TRBV3-1
D gene: TRBD1
J gene: TRBJ1-1

CDR3 protein: CASRATGGYEQYF
CDR3 DNA: TGTGCCAGCAGAGCGACGGGGGGCTACGAGCAGTACTTC
clone size: many
V gene: TRBV6-2/TRBV6-3
D gene: TRBD2
J gene: TRBJ2-7

CDR3 protein: CASSTRTGDEKLFF
CDR3 DNA: TGTGCCAGCAGCACAAGGACAGGAGATGAAAAACTGTTTTTT
clone size: many
V gene: TRBV28
D gene: TRBD1
J gene: TRBJ1-4

CDR3 protein: CASSKGGDQPQHF
CDR3 DNA: TGTGCCAGCTCAAAAGGAGGTGATCAGCCCCAGCATTTT
clone size: NA
V gene: TRBV18
D gene: NA
J gene: TRBJ1-5

CDR3 protein: CASSAQLTGALTYEQYF
CDR3 DNA: TGTGCCAGCAGTGCCCAACTGACAGGGGCTCTAACCTACGAGCAGTACTTC
clone size: NA
V gene: TRBV6-1
D gene: TRBD1
J gene: TRBJ2-7

CDR3 protein: CASSRTGGPAYEQYF
CDR3 DNA: TGTGCCAGCAGTCGAACAGGGGGTCCTGCCTACGAGCAGTACTTC
clone size: few
V gene: TRBV6-1
D gene: TRBD1
J gene: TRBJ2-7

CDR3 protein: CASSHTSRGENTEAFF
CDR3 DNA: TGTGCCAGCAGCCATACATCTAGGGGCGAGAACACTGAAGCTTTCTTT
clone size: NA
V gene: TRBV3-1
D gene: NA
J gene: TRBJ1-1

CDR3 protein: CASTPGLAGGLNEQYF
CDR3 DNA: TGTGCCAGCACCCCGGGACTAGCGGGAGGTCTTAACGAGCAGTACTTC
clone size: few
V gene: TRBV7-9
D gene: TRBD2
J gene: TRBJ2-7

CDR3 protein: CSVGDRGRAQYF
CDR3 DNA: TGCAGCGTTGGGGACAGGGGCAGGGCGCAGTACTTC
clone size: many
V gene: TRBV29-1
D gene: TRBD1
J gene: TRBJ2-7

CDR3 protein: CASSSAGSNYGYTF
CDR3 DNA: TGCGCCAGCAGCTCTGCGGGATCTAACTATGGCTACACCTTC
clone size: NA
V gene: TRBV5-1
D gene: NA
J gene: TRBJ1-2

CDR3 protein: CATQQGARGYTF
CDR3 DNA: TGTGCCACCCAACAGGGGGCGAGGGGCTACACCTTC
clone size: many
V gene: TRBV28
D gene: TRBD1
J gene: TRBJ1-2

CDR3 protein: CASSHTSGSSYEQYF
CDR3 DNA: TGTGCCAGCAGCCACACTAGCGGGAGTAGCTACGAGCAGTACTTC
clone size: NA
V gene: TRBV7-2
D gene: TRBD2
J gene: TRBJ2-7

CDR3 protein: CASSHFGLLRNTGELFF
CDR3 DNA: TGTGCCAGCAGCCACTTCGGGCTCCTACGGAACACCGGGGAGCTGTTTTTT
clone size: NA
V gene: TRBV7-9
D gene: NA
J gene: TRBJ2-2

CDR3 protein: CASSRLALSAGELFF
CDR3 DNA: TGTGCCAGTAGTCGACTAGCGTTGAGCGCCGGGGAGCTGTTTTTT
clone size: NA
V gene: TRBV19
D gene: TRBD2
J gene: TRBJ2-2

CDR3 protein: CASSGTSGVHQETQYF
CDR3 DNA: TGTGCCAGCAGCGGGACTAGCGGGGTACACCAAGAGACCCAGTACTTC
clone size: many
V gene: TRBV6-1
D gene: TRBD2
J gene: TRBJ2-5

CDR3 protein: CATSREPWNNQPQHF
CDR3 DNA: TGTGCCACCAGCAGAGAACCTTGGAACAATCAGCCCCAGCATTTT
clone size: few
V gene: TRBV15
D gene: NA
J gene: TRBJ1-5

CDR3 protein: CASSPGGRMNTEAFF
CDR3 DNA: TGTGCCAGCAGCCCAGGGGGTCGGATGAACACTGAAGCTTTCTTT
clone size: NA
V gene: TRBV6-1
D gene: TRBD1
J gene: TRBJ1-1

CDR3 protein: CASSRPLTGNYGYTF
CDR3 DNA: TGTGCCAGCAGCCGTCCACTAACAGGGAACTATGGCTACACCTTC
clone size: many
V gene: TRBV12-3/TRBV12-4
D gene: NA
J gene: TRBJ1-2

CDR3 protein: CASSLAGDQETQYF
CDR3 DNA: TGTGCCAGCAGCTTAGCGGGGGATCAAGAGACCCAGTACTTC
clone size: many
V gene: TRBV11-2
D gene: NA
J gene: TRBJ2-5

CDR3 protein: CASSRNTTYF
CDR3 DNA: TGTGCCAGCAGTAGGAACACCACATATTTT
clone size: NA
V gene: TRBV27
D gene: NA
J gene: TRBJ1-3

CDR3 protein: CASAGGQGRTQYF
CDR3 DNA: TGTGCTAGTGCCGGGGGACAGGGGAGAACCCAGTACTTC
clone size: NA
V gene: TRBV12-5
D gene: TRBD1
J gene: TRBJ2-5

CDR3 protein: CASSVDYRAGYTF
CDR3 DNA: TGTGCCAGCAGCGTAGACTACAGGGCAGGCTACACCTTC
clone size: few
V gene: TRBV9
D gene: NA
J gene: TRBJ1-2

CDR3 protein: CASSLAVGRNGYTF
CDR3 DNA: TGTGCCAGCAGTTTAGCGGTCGGCAGGAACGGCTACACCTTC
clone size: many
V gene: TRBV12-3/TRBV12-4
D gene: NA
J gene: TRBJ1-2

CDR3 protein: CSVTWTGSYEQYF
CDR3 DNA: TGCAGCGTTACCTGGACAGGCTCCTACGAGCAGTACTTC
clone size: few
V gene: TRBV29-1
D gene: TRBD1
J gene: TRBJ2-7

CDR3 protein: CASSSPGGSYNSPLHF
CDR3 DNA: TGTGCCAGCAGCTCCCCGGGGGGCTCCTATAATTCACCCCTCCACTTT
clone size: many
V gene: TRBV28
D gene: NA
J gene: TRBJ1-6

CDR3 protein: CASNAPGTGNEQYF
CDR3 DNA: TGTGCCAGTAATGCTCCCGGGACAGGTAACGAGCAGTACTTC
clone size: few
V gene: TRBV19
D gene: TRBD1
J gene: TRBJ2-7

CDR3 protein: CASSLQGRGGTDTQYF
CDR3 DNA: TGTGCCAGCAGCTTACAGGGACGGGGCGGCACAGATACGCAGTATTTT
clone size: NA
V gene: TRBV7-2
D gene: NA
J gene: TRBJ2-3

CDR3 protein: CASSSYDRGWYGYTF
CDR3 DNA: TGTGCCAGCAGTTCCTATGACAGGGGATGGTATGGCTACACCTTC
clone size: many
V gene: TRBV12-3/TRBV12-4
D gene: TRBD1
J gene: TRBJ1-2

CDR3 protein: CASKIAGGAYEQYF
CDR3 DNA: TGTGCCAGCAAAATCGCAGGGGGCGCGTACGAGCAGTACTTC
clone size: NA
V gene: TRBV6-1
D gene: TRBD1
J gene: TRBJ2-7

CDR3 protein: CASSSPWGSYEQYF
CDR3 DNA: TGTGCCAGCAGTTCCCCCTGGGGTTCCTACGAGCAGTACTTC
clone size: many
V gene: TRBV6-5
D gene: NA
J gene: TRBJ2-7

CDR3 protein: CASSQDLGTGSYEQYF
CDR3 DNA: TGCGCCAGCAGCCAAGATTTAGGGACAGGCTCCTACGAGCAGTACTTC
clone size: NA
V gene: TRBV4-3
D gene: TRBD1
J gene: TRBJ2-7

CDR3 protein: CASSLGSGATGELFF
CDR3 DNA: TGTGCCAGCAGCTTAGGTAGCGGGGCCACCGGGGAGCTGTTTTTT
clone size: many
V gene: TRBV11-3
D gene: TRBD2
J gene: TRBJ2-2

CDR3 protein: CAIGGTTNTGELFF
CDR3 DNA: TGTGCCATCGGGGGGACCACGAACACCGGGGAGCTGTTTTTT
clone size: many
V gene: TRBV10-3
D gene: NA
J gene: TRBJ2-2

CDR3 protein: CASRSRSSYEQYF
CDR3 DNA: TGTGCCAGCAGGTCCAGGAGCTCCTACGAGCAGTACTTC
clone size: NA
V gene: TRBV28
D gene: NA
J gene: TRBJ2-7

CDR3 protein: CASQAATGVTEAFF
CDR3 DNA: TGTGCCAGCCAAGCGGCGACAGGGGTCACTGAAGCTTTCTTT
clone size: NA
V gene: TRBV9
D gene: TRBD1
J gene: TRBJ1-1

CDR3 protein: CASRKGAFNNEQFF
CDR3 DNA: TGTGCCAGCAGAAAAGGGGCATTTAACAATGAGCAGTTCTTC
clone size: NA
V gene: TRBV28
D gene: NA
J gene: TRBJ2-1

CDR3 protein: CASSLAAAPWEQYF
CDR3 DNA: TGTGCCAGCAGCTTGGCAGCGGCCCCTTGGGAGCAGTACTTC
clone size: NA
V gene: TRBV7-9
D gene: NA
J gene: TRBJ2-7

CDR3 protein: CASSLDSGTGGYTF
CDR3 DNA: TGTGCCAGCAGTTTAGATTCGGGAACTGGGGGCTACACCTTC
clone size: few
V gene: TRBV27
D gene: NA
J gene: TRBJ1-2

CDR3 protein: CASTNAYEQYF
CDR3 DNA: TGTGCCAGCACCAATGCCTACGAGCAGTACTTC
clone size: many
V gene: TRBV7-8
D gene: NA
J gene: TRBJ2-7

CDR3 protein: CASSLGSRRPTNTGEPFF
CDR3 DNA: TGTGCCAGCAGTTTGGGGAGTAGGAGGCCGACCAACACCGGGGAGCCGTTTTTT
clone size: NA
V gene: TRBV6-9
D gene: NA
J gene: TRBJ2-2

CDR3 protein: CSAQVYSNQPQHF
CDR3 DNA: TGCAGTGCTCAGGTCTATAGCAATCAGCCCCAGCATTTT
clone size: NA
V gene: TRBV20-1
D gene: NA
J gene: TRBJ1-5

CDR3 protein: CASRGGYGSYEQYF
CDR3 DNA: TGTGCCAGCAGGGGAGGGTACGGCTCCTACGAGCAGTACTTC
clone size: many
V gene: TRBV27
D gene: TRBD2
J gene: TRBJ2-7

CDR3 protein: CASSFGPGTGGAGELFF
CDR3 DNA: TGTGCCAGCAGTTTTGGTCCCGGGACAGGGGGCGCCGGGGAGCTGTTTTTT
clone size: many
V gene: TRBV28
D gene: TRBD1
J gene: TRBJ2-2

CDR3 protein: CSVTPGYTF
CDR3 DNA: TGCAGTGTTACACCAGGCTACACCTTC
clone size: many
V gene: TRBV20-1
D gene: NA
J gene: TRBJ1-2

CDR3 protein: CASSLDRFGVYTEAFF
CDR3 DNA: TGTGCCAGCAGTTTAGATCGTTTCGGGGTTTACACTGAAGCTTTCTTT
clone size: many
V gene: TRBV12-3/TRBV12-4
D gene: NA
J gene: TRBJ1-1

CDR3 protein: CASSGSGGNQPQHF
CDR3 DNA: TGTGCCAGCAGCGGATCAGGGGGGAATCAGCCCCAGCATTTT
clone size: few
V gene: TRBV9
D gene: TRBD1
J gene: TRBJ1-5

CDR3 protein: CASSTTMSDTEAFF
CDR3 DNA: TGTGCCAGCAGTACCACTATGTCGGACACTGAAGCTTTCTTT
clone size: many
V gene: TRBV6-1
D gene: NA
J gene: TRBJ1-1

CDR3 protein: CASRQDRDQPQHF
CDR3 DNA: TGTGCCAGCAGGCAGGACAGGGATCAGCCCCAGCATTTT
clone size: few
V gene: TRBV7-2
D gene: TRBD1
J gene: TRBJ1-5

CDR3 protein: CATSRGQGIVGQPQHF
CDR3 DNA: TGTGCCACCAGCAGGGGACAGGGAATCGTAGGTCAGCCCCAGCATTTT
clone size: few
V gene: TRBV15
D gene: TRBD1
J gene: TRBJ1-5

CDR3 protein: CASRTRTGGPIEAFF
CDR3 DNA: TGTGCCAGCAGGACCAGGACAGGGGGCCCCATTGAAGCTTTCTTT
clone size: many
V gene: TRBV28
D gene: TRBD1
J gene: TRBJ1-1

CDR3 protein: CASSLPGTVTGYTF
CDR3 DNA: TGTGCCAGCAGCCTACCCGGGACAGTGACTGGCTACACCTTC
clone size: many
V gene: TRBV28
D gene: TRBD1
J gene: TRBJ1-2

CDR3 protein: CATSQGGREVYEQYF
CDR3 DNA: TGTGCCACCAGCCAGGGGGGCAGGGAAGTCTACGAGCAGTACTTC
clone size: many
V gene: TRBV15
D gene: NA
J gene: TRBJ2-7

CDR3 protein: CAGSIRGEAFF
CDR3 DNA: TGTGCCGGTTCGATACGGGGAGAGGCTTTCTTT
clone size: many
V gene: TRBV28
D gene: NA
J gene: TRBJ1-1

CDR3 protein: CASSERGGLNTGELFF
CDR3 DNA: TGTGCCAGCAGCGAACGGGGAGGTCTGAACACCGGGGAGCTGTTTTTT
clone size: NA
V gene: TRBV6-1
D gene: NA
J gene: TRBJ2-2